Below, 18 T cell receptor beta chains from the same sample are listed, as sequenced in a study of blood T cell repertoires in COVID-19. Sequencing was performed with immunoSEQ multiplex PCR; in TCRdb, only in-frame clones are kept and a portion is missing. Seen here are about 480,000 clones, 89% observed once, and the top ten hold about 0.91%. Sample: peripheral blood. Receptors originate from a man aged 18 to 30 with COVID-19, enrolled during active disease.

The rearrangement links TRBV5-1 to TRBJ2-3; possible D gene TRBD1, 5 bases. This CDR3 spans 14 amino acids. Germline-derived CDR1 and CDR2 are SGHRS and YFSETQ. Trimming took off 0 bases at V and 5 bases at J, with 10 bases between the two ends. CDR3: CASSLEVGQDTQYF. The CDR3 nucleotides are TGCGCCAGCAGCTTGGAGGTGGGGCAAGATACGCAGTATTTT.

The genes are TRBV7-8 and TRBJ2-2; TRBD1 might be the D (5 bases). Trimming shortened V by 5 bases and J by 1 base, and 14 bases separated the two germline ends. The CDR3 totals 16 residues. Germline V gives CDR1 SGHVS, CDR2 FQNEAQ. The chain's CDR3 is CASSPRSGQNTGELFF. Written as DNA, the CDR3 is TGTGCCAGCAGCCCGAGATCAGGGCAGAACACCGGGGAGCTGTTTTTT.

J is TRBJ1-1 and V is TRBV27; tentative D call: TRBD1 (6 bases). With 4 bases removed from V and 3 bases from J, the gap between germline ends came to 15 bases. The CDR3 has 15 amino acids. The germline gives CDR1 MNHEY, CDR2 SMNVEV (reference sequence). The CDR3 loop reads CASSSLQGRHTEAFF. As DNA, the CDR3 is TGTGCCAGCAGTTCGCTACAGGGTAGGCACACTGAAGCTTTCTTT.

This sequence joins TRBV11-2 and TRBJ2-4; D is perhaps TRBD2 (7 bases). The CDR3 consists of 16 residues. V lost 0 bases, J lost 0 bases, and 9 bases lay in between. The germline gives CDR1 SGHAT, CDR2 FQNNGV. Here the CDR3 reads CASSLDGGAAKNIQYF. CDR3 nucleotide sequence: TGTGCCAGCAGCTTAGATGGGGGGGCAGCCAAAAACATTCAGTACTTC.

This chain's CDR3 is CASSPARAGVETQYF. The CDR3 bases are TGTGCCAGCAGTCCGGCCCGGGCGGGGGTGGAGACCCAGTACTTC. V and J are TRBV27 and TRBJ2-5; 7 bases agree with TRBD2. Germline assignment: CDR1 MNHEY and CDR2 SMNVEV (reference sequence). J lost 5 bases, V lost 5 bases, and 11 bases had no gene match. The CDR3 runs to 15 residues.

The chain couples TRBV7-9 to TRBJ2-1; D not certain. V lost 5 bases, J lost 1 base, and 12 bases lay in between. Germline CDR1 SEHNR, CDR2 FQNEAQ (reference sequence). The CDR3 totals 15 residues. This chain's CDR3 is CASSLTVGSYNEQFF. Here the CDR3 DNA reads TGTGCCAGCAGCCTTACCGTCGGGTCCTACAATGAGCAGTTCTTC.

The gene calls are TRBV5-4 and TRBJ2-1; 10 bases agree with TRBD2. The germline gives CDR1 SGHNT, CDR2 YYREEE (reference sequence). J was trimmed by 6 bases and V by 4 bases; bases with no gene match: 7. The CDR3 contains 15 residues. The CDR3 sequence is CASSTLAGVLNEQFF. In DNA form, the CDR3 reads TGTGCCAGCAGCACCCTAGCGGGAGTACTCAATGAGCAGTTCTTC.

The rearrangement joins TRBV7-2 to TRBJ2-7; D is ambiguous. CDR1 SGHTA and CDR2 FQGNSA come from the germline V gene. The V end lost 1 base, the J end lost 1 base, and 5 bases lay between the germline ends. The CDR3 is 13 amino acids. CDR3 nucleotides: TGTGCCAGCAGCTTAGGACTTTCCTACGAGCAGTACTTC. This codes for CASSLGLSYEQYF.

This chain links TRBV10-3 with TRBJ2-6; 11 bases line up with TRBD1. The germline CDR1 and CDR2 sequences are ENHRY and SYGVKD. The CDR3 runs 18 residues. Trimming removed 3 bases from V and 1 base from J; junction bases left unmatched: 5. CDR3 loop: CAISDGGTGGSGANVLTF. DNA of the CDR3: TGTGCCATCAGTGACGGTGGGACAGGGGGTTCTGGGGCCAACGTCCTGACTTTC.

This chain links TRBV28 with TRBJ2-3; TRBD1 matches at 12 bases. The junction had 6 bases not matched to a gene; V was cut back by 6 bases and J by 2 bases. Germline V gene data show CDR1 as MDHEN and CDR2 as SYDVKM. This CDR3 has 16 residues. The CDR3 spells CASSGGTGGVTDTQYF. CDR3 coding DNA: TGTGCCAGCAGCGGCGGGACAGGGGGCGTCACAGATACGCAGTATTTT.

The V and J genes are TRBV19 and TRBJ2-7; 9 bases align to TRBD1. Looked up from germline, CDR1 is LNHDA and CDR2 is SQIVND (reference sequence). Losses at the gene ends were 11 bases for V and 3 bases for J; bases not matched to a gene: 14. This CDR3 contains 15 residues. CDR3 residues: CAVGGQGASHYEQYF. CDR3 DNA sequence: TGTGCCGTGGGGGGACAGGGAGCGAGCCACTACGAGCAGTACTTC.

CDR3 amino acids: CASSPRTGTGEREQYF. DNA of the CDR3: TGCGCCAGCAGCCCCCGAACCGGGACAGGAGAAAGGGAGCAGTACTTC. The chain couples TRBV5-1 to TRBJ2-7; 8 nucleotides line up with TRBD1. V lost 4 bases, J lost 7 bases, and 16 bases stayed unmatched. The CDR3 covers 16 residues. Per the germline V gene, CDR1 is SGHRS and CDR2 is YFSETQ.

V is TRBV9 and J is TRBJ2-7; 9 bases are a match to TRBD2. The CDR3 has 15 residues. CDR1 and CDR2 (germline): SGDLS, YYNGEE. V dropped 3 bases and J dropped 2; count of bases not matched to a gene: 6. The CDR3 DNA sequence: TGTGCCAGCAGCGAGACTAGCGGTCAGGCCTACGAGCAGTACTTC. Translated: CASSETSGQAYEQYF.

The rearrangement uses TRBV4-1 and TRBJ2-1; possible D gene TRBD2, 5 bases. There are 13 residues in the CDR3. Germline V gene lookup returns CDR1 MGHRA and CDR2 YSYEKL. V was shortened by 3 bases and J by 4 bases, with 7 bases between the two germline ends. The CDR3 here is CASSHGNYNEQFF. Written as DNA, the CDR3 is TGCGCCAGCAGCCACGGGAATTACAATGAGCAGTTCTTC.

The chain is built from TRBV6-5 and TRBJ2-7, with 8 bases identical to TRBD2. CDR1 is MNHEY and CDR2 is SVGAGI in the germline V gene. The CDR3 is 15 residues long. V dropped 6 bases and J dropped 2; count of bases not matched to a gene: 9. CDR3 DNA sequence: TGTGCCAGCAGAATACCAGCGGGAGTTCCCTACGAGCAGTACTTC. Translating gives CASRIPAGVPYEQYF.

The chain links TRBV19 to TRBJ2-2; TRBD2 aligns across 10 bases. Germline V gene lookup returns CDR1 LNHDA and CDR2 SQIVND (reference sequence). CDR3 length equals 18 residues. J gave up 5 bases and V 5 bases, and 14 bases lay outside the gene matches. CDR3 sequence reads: CASSLRGSGGTRTGELFF. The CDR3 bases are TGTGCCAGTAGTCTGCGTGGTAGCGGGGGGACTAGGACCGGGGAGCTGTTTTTT.

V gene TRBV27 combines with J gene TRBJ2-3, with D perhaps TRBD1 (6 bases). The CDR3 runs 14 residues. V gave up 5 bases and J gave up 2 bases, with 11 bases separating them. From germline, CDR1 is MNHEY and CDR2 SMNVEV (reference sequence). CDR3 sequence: CASSRRDITDTQYF. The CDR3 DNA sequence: TGTGCCAGCAGTCGACGGGACATCACAGATACGCAGTATTTT.

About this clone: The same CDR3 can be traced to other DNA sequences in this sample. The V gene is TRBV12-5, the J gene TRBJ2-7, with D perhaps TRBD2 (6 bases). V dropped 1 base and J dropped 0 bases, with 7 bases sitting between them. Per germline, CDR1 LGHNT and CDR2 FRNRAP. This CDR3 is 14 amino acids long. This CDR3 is CASGLGAGSYEQYF. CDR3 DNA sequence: TGTGCTAGTGGTTTGGGAGCGGGCTCCTACGAGCAGTACTTC.